The 13 T cell receptor beta chains below come from one sample, sequenced in a study of shared clonotypes between healthy human individuals. CD45RO-negative cells were positively selected for CCR7, leaving out terminally differentiated effector memory CD45RA+ cells. The assay was immunoSEQ multiplex PCR, and TCRdb's table has in-frame clones only and misses some. Here the sample spans about 580,000 clones, about 98% being singletons. Sequenced: naive CD8+ T cells sorted from blood. These receptors were obtained from a man between 25 and 39 years old in good health.

The chain uses TRBV4-1 and TRBJ1-3; D ambiguous. Trimming removed 1 base at V and 2 bases at J, with 9 bases between. CDR1 MGHRA and CDR2 YSYEKL come from the germline V gene. The CDR3 is made up of 15 amino acids. The CDR3 loop reads CASSQGENAGNTIYF. CDR3 DNA: TGCGCCAGCAGCCAAGGGGAAAATGCTGGAAACACCATATATTTT.

The chain joins TRBV6-5 to TRBJ2-1; 10 nucleotides align to TRBD1. Germline lookup yields CDR1 MNHEY and CDR2 SVGAGI. V shed 4 bases, J shed 8 bases, and the junction held 8 bases outside the gene matches. The CDR3 spans 15 residues. The CDR3 reads CASSWGQGYGDEQFF. As DNA, the CDR3 is TGTGCCAGCAGTTGGGGACAGGGGTATGGGGATGAGCAGTTCTTC.

The J gene is TRBJ1-5, the V gene TRBV2; D possibly corresponds to TRBD1 (6 bases). Deletions cut 7 bases from V and 6 bases from J, with 22 bases between. This CDR3 is 16 amino acids long. CDR1 SNHLY and CDR2 FYNNEI come from the germline V gene. The DNA for the CDR3 is TGTGCCAGCAACGGGGGGGGCGCGGGGCCTATTCAGCCCCAGCATTTT. Translation: CASNGGGAGPIQPQHF.

A single count supports this clone. Other DNA sequences in this sample translate to the same CDR3. This chain uses TRBV11-2 with TRBJ2-1; D ambiguous. The germline V gene encodes CDR1 SGHAT and CDR2 FQNNGV. V gave up 6 bases and J gave up 1 base, with 10 bases separating them. The CDR3 runs to 14 residues. CDR3 nucleotide sequence: TGTGCCAGCAGTCTCACGGGTTCCTACAATGAGCAGTTCTTC. It is translated as CASSLTGSYNEQFF.

The chain has TRBV4-1 and TRBJ2-1; TRBD2 matches at 12 bases. The length of the CDR3 is 15 residues. The V gene end was trimmed by 4 bases and the J gene end by 7 bases; junction bases not matched to a gene: 5. CDR1 is MGHRA and CDR2 is YSYEKL in the germline V gene. For the CDR3, the DNA is TGCGCCAGCAGCCGGGGGACTAGCGGGCTTAATGAGCAGTTCTTC. Translating it yields CASSRGTSGLNEQFF.

The chain is built from TRBV4-3 and TRBJ2-7; 8 bases agree with TRBD2. The CDR3 length is 15 residues. Germline values: CDR1 LGHNA, CDR2 YSLEER. J gave up 6 bases and V 3 bases, and 10 bases lay outside the gene matches. The CDR3 is CASSQDPGLVVEQYF. Here the CDR3 DNA reads TGCGCCAGCAGCCAGGACCCGGGACTAGTGGTCGAGCAGTACTTC.

J is TRBJ1-3 and V is TRBV9, with TRBD1 as a possible D gene (5 bases). The CDR3 loop spans 17 amino acids. The V and J ends lost 4 bases and 0 bases respectively, with 17 bases between them. Per the germline V gene, CDR1 is SGDLS and CDR2 is YYNGEE. The CDR3: CASSPQSGRISGNTIYF. The CDR3 DNA follows: TGTGCCAGCAGCCCCCAATCGGGGCGTATCTCTGGAAACACCATATATTTT.

The chain couples TRBV7-8 to TRBJ1-4; D is perhaps TRBD1 (6 bases). This CDR3 region has 17 residues. Trimming stripped 0 bases from V and 0 bases from J, with 11 bases between. Germline-derived CDR1 and CDR2 are SGHVS and FQNEAQ. The CDR3 coding sequence is TGTGCCAGCAGCTTAGCCAGGGGATATGCAACTAATGAAAAACTGTTTTTT. It specifies CASSLARGYATNEKLFF.

The chain recombines TRBV5-4 with TRBJ1-1; D gene unclear. Germline loops: CDR1 SGHNT, CDR2 YYREEE (reference sequence). The CDR3 has 17 residues. V was clipped by 3 bases and J by 1 base, with 19 bases between them. As DNA, the CDR3 is TGTGCCAGCAGCTCTTCTCCGGCAGCCAGTTCGAACACTGAAGCTTTCTTT. Translating gives CASSSSPAASSNTEAFF.

This clone occurred once. The DNA of the CDR3 is TGCGCCAGCAGCTTGGCCGGGACAGGGATCTACGAGCAGTACTTC. Translating it yields CASSLAGTGIYEQYF. The V gene is TRBV5-1, the J gene TRBJ2-5; 9 bases are shared with TRBD1. The J call is doubtful: the DNA matches TRBJ2-7 better. The CDR3 is 15 residues long. The germline V gene has CDR1 SGHRS and CDR2 YFSETQ.

This chain joins TRBV6-1 and TRBJ1-1, with D perhaps matching TRBD1 (5 bases). The germline V gene has CDR1 MNHNS and CDR2 SASEGT. The V gene lost 2 bases and the J gene lost 0 bases, with 10 bases spanning the gap. The CDR3 contains 15 residues. CDR3 amino acids: CASSELAGLNTEAFF. CDR3 sequence (DNA): TGTGCCAGCAGTGAATTGGCGGGACTGAACACTGAAGCTTTCTTT.

This clone was seen just once. The V call is TRBV29-1, the J call TRBJ2-7; the D gene is possibly TRBD1 (5 bases). The CDR3 spans 13 residues. V lost 1 base to trimming and J lost 3 bases, with 10 bases between them. CDR1 is SQVTM, CDR2 ANQGSEA, per germline. CDR3 bases: TGCAGCGTTGAAGGGGGCTTCGGCTACGAGCAGTACTTC. Protein product: CSVEGGFGYEQYF.

V is TRBV4-2 and J is TRBJ1-5; D is unresolved. The V and J ends lost 0 bases and 6 bases respectively, with 12 bases between them. Germline V gene data show CDR1 as LGHNA and CDR2 as YNFKEQ. This CDR3 contains 15 residues. The CDR3 spells CASSQDGEGRQPQHF. As DNA, the CDR3 is TGTGCCAGCAGCCAAGATGGAGAAGGACGTCAGCCCCAGCATTTT.